This TCR beta chain was profiled in a study of post-analysis software for immune sequencing data. Study in general: Recorded disease courses covered relapsing-remitting, secondary progressive and progressive-relapsing multiple sclerosis. Some patients had no subtype annotation.

From germline, CDR1 is MNHNS and CDR2 SASEGT. The CDR3 totals 14 residues. The V end lost 3 bases, the J end lost 9 bases, and 15 bases lay between the germline ends. The authors incorporated unique molecular identifiers into the TCR beta cDNA libraries. From around 1 to 10 million T cells, roughly 530,000 cDNA molecules were obtained. Each CDR3 protein is one row after TCRdb ran MiXCR on the PCR reads. The sample lists roughly 800,000 distinct CDR3 sequences; approximately 50% were seen once. Findings of the study overall: Compared with controls, patients showed significantly lower normalized Chao1 diversity. TRBV5-6, TRBV5-1 and TRBV20-1 were among roughly 5 TRBV segments more frequent in patients than controls.

The count of this clonotype is one. No antigen is known for it. Sequencing input: blood. The chain combines TRBV6-1 with TRBJ2-4, with a possible D match to TRBD1 (5 bases). This TCR came from a girl aged 5 to 17 with multiple sclerosis. The CDR3 nucleotides are TGTGCCAGCAGTGACGGCCAGGGCTATAGCATTCAGTACTTC. Its translation: CASSDGQGYSIQYF.